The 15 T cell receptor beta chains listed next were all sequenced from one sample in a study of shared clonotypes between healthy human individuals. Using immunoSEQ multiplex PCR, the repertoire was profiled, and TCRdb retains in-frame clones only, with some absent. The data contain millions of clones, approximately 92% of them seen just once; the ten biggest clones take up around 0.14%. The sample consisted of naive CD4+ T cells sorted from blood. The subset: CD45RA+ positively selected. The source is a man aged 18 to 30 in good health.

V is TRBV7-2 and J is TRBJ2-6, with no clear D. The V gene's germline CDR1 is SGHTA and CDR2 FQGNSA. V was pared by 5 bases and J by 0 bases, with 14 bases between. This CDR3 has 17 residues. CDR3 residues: CASSPTNTYSGANVLTF. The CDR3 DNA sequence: TGTGCCAGCAGCCCGACGAATACCTACTCTGGGGCCAACGTCCTGACTTTC.

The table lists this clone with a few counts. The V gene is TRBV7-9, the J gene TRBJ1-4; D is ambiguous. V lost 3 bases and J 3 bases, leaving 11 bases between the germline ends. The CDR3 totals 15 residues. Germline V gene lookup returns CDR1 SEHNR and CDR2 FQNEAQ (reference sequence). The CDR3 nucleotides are TGTGCCAGCAGCTTTCAGGTTCCGTCTAATGAAAAACTGTTTTTT. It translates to CASSFQVPSNEKLFF.

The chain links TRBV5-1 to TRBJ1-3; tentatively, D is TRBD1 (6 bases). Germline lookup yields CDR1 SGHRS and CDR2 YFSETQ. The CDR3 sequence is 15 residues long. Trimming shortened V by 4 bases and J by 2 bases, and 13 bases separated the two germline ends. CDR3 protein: CASSPMEGAGNTIYF. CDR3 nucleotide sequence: TGCGCCAGCAGCCCCATGGAGGGGGCTGGAAACACCATATATTTT.

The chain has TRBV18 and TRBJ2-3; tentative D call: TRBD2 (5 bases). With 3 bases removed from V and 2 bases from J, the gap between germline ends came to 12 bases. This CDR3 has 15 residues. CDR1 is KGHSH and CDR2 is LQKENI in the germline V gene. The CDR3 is CASSPTPGYTDTQYF. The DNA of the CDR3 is TGTGCCAGCTCACCGACGCCGGGGTACACAGATACGCAGTATTTT.

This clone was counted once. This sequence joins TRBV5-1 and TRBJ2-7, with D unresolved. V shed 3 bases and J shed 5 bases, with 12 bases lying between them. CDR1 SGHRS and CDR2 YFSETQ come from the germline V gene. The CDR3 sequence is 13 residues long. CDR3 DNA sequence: TGCGCCAGCAGCTATGACGGAAAAGACGAGCAGTACTTC. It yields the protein CASSYDGKDEQYF.

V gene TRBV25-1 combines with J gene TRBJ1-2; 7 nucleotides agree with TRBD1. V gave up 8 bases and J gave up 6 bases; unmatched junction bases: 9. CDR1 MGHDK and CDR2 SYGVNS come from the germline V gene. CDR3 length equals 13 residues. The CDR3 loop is CASPKDRDHGYTF. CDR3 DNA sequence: TGTGCCAGCCCCAAAGACAGGGATCATGGCTACACCTTC.

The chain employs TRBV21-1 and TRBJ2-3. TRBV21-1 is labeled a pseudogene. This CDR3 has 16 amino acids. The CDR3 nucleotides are TGTGCCAGCAGCCCGGTGGCCTGTCCTAGCACAGATACGCAGTATTTT. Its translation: CASSPVACPSTDTQYF.

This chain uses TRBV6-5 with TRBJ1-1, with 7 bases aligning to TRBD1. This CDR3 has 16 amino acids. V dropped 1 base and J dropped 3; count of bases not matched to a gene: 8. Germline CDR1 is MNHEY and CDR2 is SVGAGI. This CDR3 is CASSYYGTAGYTEAFF. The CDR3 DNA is TGTGCCAGCAGTTACTATGGGACAGCAGGATACACTGAAGCTTTCTTT.

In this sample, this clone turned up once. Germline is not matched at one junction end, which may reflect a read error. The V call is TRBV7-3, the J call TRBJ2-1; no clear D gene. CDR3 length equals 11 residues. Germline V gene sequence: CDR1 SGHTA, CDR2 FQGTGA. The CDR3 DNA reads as TGTGCCAGCAAGAGAAGTTACTATGCCGTCTTC. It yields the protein CASKRSYYAVF.

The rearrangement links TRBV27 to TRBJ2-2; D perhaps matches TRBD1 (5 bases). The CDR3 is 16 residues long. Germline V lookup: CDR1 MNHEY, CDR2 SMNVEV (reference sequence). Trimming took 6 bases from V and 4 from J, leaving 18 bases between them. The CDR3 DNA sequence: TGTGCCAGCAGCGCCTTCAGGGCTATGGGCACCGGGGAGCTGTTTTTT. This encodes CASSAFRAMGTGELFF.

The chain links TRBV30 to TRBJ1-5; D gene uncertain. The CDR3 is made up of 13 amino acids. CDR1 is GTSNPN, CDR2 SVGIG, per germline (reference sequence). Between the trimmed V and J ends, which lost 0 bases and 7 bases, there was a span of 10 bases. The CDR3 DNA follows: TGTGCCTGGAGTGTGGAGATTAGCCAGCCCCAGCATTTT. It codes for CAWSVEISQPQHF.

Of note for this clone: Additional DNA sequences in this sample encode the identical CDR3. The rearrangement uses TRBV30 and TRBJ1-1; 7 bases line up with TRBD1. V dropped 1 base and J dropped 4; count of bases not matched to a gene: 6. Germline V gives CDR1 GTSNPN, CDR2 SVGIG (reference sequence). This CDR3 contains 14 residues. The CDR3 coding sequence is TGTGCCTGGAGTGGCACAGGGGAGAGCACTGAAGCTTTCTTT. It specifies CAWSGTGESTEAFF. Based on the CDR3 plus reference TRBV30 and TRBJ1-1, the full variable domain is SQTIHQWPATLVQPVGSPLSLECTVEGTSNPNLYWYRQAAGRGLQLLFYSVGIGQISSEVPQNLSASRPQDRQFILSSKKLLLSDSGFYLCAWSGTGESTEAFFGQGTRLTVV.

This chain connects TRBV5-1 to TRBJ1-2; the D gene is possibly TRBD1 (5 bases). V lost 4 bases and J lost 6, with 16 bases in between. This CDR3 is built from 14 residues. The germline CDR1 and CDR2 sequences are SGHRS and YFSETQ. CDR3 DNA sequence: TGCGCCAGCAGCCCGGTAGGGGAGTTCAATGGCTACACCTTC. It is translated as CASSPVGEFNGYTF.

Written as DNA, the CDR3 is TGTGCCAGCAGTTACTCGGGGCAGCACTATGGCTACACCTTC. It encodes CASSYSGQHYGYTF. V is TRBV6-5 and J is TRBJ1-2; weak D call: TRBD1 (5 bases). Germline V lookup: CDR1 MNHEY, CDR2 SVGAGI. The length of the CDR3 is 14 residues. The V and J ends lost 0 bases and 3 bases respectively, with 8 bases between them.

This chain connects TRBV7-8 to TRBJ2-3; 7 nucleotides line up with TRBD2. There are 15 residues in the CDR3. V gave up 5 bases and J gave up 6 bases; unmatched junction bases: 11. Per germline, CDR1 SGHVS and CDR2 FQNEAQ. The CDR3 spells CASSINGEGTDTQYF. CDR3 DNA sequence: TGTGCCAGCAGCATAAATGGGGAGGGAACGGATACGCAGTATTTT.